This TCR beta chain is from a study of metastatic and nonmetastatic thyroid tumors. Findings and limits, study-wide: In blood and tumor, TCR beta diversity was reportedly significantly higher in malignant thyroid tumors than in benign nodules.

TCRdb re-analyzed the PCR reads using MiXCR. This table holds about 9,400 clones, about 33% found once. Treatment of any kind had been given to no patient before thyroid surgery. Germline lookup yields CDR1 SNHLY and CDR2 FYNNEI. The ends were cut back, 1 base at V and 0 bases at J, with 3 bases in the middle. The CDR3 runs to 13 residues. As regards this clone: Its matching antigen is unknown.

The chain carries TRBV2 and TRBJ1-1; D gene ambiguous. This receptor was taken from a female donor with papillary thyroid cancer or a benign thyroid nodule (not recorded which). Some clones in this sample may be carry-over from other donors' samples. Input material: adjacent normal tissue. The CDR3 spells CASSEGMNTEAFF. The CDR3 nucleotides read TGTGCCAGCAGTGAAGGAATGAACACTGAAGCTTTCTTT.